This TCR beta chain was captured in a study of blood T cell repertoires in COVID-19. Study-wide context: Collection of acute and convalescent COVID-19 samples took place in the United States, Italy and Spain.

CDR1 and CDR2 from the germline V gene are SEHNR and FQNEAQ (reference sequence). This CDR3 has 15 residues. Trimming took off 0 bases at V and 4 bases at J, with 12 bases between the two ends. The table came from immunoSEQ multiplex PCR; TCRdb's copy has only in-frame clones and leaves some out. The table lists 250,000 or so clones, roughly nine tenths of them singletons. The genes are TRBV7-9 and TRBJ1-2; maybe TRBD1 (5 bases). Material for sequencing was peripheral blood. This clonotype was obtained from a woman aged 40 to 50 who had recovered from COVID-19. The CDR3 is CASSLAGVRAYGYTF. As DNA, the CDR3 is TGTGCCAGCAGCTTAGCTGGTGTCAGGGCCTATGGCTACACCTTC.